Listed below are T cell receptor beta chains from one sample, sequenced in a study of T-cell reconstitution after alpha-beta-depleted transplantation in children. TCRdb re-analysed the PCR reads in MiXCR, keeping a single row per CDR3 protein. The profile covers fewer than 400,000 distinct CDR3 sequences, with around 20% appearing a single time and approximately 10% taken by the ten largest. Sequenced material: PBMCs, mostly from graft donor cells, taken 180 days after TCRalphabeta/CD19-depleted stem cell transplant. All receptors come from a male patient younger than 18 who had a stem cell transplant for acute lymphoblastic leukemia, so the T cells may come from the graft donor. The CDR3 runs from the conserved cysteine through the conserved F or W. Fields, in order: clone size, D gene, J gene, V gene, CDR3 DNA, CDR3 protein. The D gene is left open where the match is weak. The size of a clone is reported for some rows only, either as once, few or many, or as a class for expanded clones.

few	-	TRBJ2-5	TRBV5-6	TGTGCCAGCAGTACCCTCGGACCGCGAGAGACCCAGTACTTC	CASSTLGPRETQYF
-	TRBD2	TRBJ2-7	TRBV7-6	TGTGCCAGCAGCCAACTAGCGGGACTCTCCTACGAGCAGTACTTC	CASSQLAGLSYEQYF
-	-	TRBJ2-3	TRBV15	TGTGCCACCAGCAGGGGCGGCACCTTCACAGATACGCAGTATTTT	CATSRGGTFTDTQYF
-	TRBD2	TRBJ2-1	TRBV6-5	TGTGCCAGCAGTTACTTAAGGACTAGCGGGGGAGATGAGCAGTTCTTC	CASSYLRTSGGDEQFF
-	TRBD1	TRBJ2-5	TRBV7-9	TGTGCCAGCAGCTTAGGTGACAGGGGGCAGAGGGAGACCCAGTACTTC	CASSLGDRGQRETQYF
-	-	TRBJ2-7	TRBV11-1	TGTGCCAGCAGCCCACCCGACAGGGAGGGATACGAGCAGTACTTC	CASSPPDREGYEQYF
-	-	TRBJ2-3	TRBV9	TGTGCCAGCAGCCCCCTGGAGAGTACGACAGATACGCAGTATTTT	CASSPLESTTDTQYF
-	-	TRBJ2-3	TRBV20-1	TGCAGTGCTAGAGATGAAGGGACAGATACGCAGTATTTT	CSARDEGTDTQYF
-	TRBD2	TRBJ2-1	TRBV9	TGTGCCAGCAGCGTACTAGCGGGAGGGGACAATGAGCAGTTCTTC	CASSVLAGGDNEQFF
few	-	TRBJ2-7	TRBV25-1	TGTGCCAGCAGTGAAGTCGCGGGATACTACGAGCAGTACTTC	CASSEVAGYYEQYF
-	-	TRBJ2-1	TRBV6-5	TGTGCCAGCAGCCGTGACAGGAGCTCCTACAATGAGCAGTTCTTC	CASSRDRSSYNEQFF
-	-	TRBJ2-2	TRBV6-5	TGTGCCAGCAGAGAAACCGGGGAGCTGTTTTTT	CASRETGELFF
-	TRBD1	TRBJ1-1	TRBV5-1	TGCGCCAGCAGCGGGAGCAGGGGGGTTCGCACTGAAGCTTTCTTT	CASSGSRGVRTEAFF
few	-	TRBJ2-5	TRBV7-3	TGTGCCAGCAGCTATGCTCCCCAAGGGGGGACCCAGTACTTC	CASSYAPQGGTQYF
-	-	TRBJ2-7	TRBV27	TGTGCCAGCAGACCGGGACTGATCTACGAGCAGTACTTC	CASRPGLIYEQYF
few	TRBD1	TRBJ2-3	TRBV5-5	TGTGCCAGCAGCTGCCGGCGGGGACAGGGGACAGATACGCAGTATTTT	CASSCRRGQGTDTQYF
-	-	TRBJ1-2	TRBV29-1	TGCAGCGTCTCAGACGGTTCCTATGGCTACACCTTC	CSVSDGSYGYTF
many	TRBD2	TRBJ2-1	TRBV9	TGTGCCAGCAGCCTTACTAGCGGGAGGGCCAAAGAGCAGTTCTTC	CASSLTSGRAKEQFF
few	-	TRBJ1-1	TRBV27	TGTGCCAGCAGTTTATCGGCCCCCACTGAAGCTTTCTTT	CASSLSAPTEAFF
-	TRBD1	TRBJ2-7	TRBV12-3/TRBV12-4	TGTGCCAGCAGTTTCTGGGACAGGCTCTACGAGCAGTACTTC	CASSFWDRLYEQYF
-	-	TRBJ2-7	TRBV5-1	TGCGCCAGCAGCGGCCGCGGGGGCCGGGATTTC	CASSGRGGRDF
-	-	TRBJ1-5	TRBV10-3	TGTGCCACCGCCGTGTGGAGCTTTCAGCCCCAGCATTTT	CATAVWSFQPQHF
-	-	TRBJ2-3	TRBV7-3	TGTGCCAGCAGCTTAACCGGTAGCACAGATACGCAGTATTTT	CASSLTGSTDTQYF
few	-	TRBJ1-3	TRBV29-1	TGCAGCGTTGGGGAGCTCTCTGGAAACACCATATATTTT	CSVGELSGNTIYF
-	TRBD2	TRBJ2-1	TRBV20-1	TGCAGTGCTAGAGATCCGGGACTAGCGGACAATGAGCAGTTCTTC	CSARDPGLADNEQFF
few	TRBD1	TRBJ2-3	TRBV6-1	TGTGCCAGCAGGGACTTACCGGGACAGGGCTACACAGATACGCAGTATTTT	CASRDLPGQGYTDTQYF
-	TRBD2	TRBJ2-1	TRBV9	TGTGCCAGCGGGCGGGAGGGTTACAATGAGCAGTTCTTC	CASGREGYNEQFF
few	TRBD2	TRBJ2-3	TRBV27	TGTGCCAGCACGGGGACTAGCGGGATTCGGGATACGCAGTATTTT	CASTGTSGIRDTQYF
many	-	TRBJ2-7	TRBV27	TGTGCCAGCAGTTTATTAAAGCCACGGCCCCACGAGCAGTACTTC	CASSLLKPRPHEQYF
-	-	TRBJ2-7	TRBV6-5	TGTGCCAGCGGTCCCGAGCAGTACTTC	CASGPEQYF
-	TRBD1	TRBJ1-1	TRBV7-6	TGTGCCAGCAGCCCCCTGACAGGGGTGCCTGAAGCTTTCTTT	CASSPLTGVPEAFF
few	-	TRBJ1-2	TRBV7-2	TGTGCCAGCAGCCCCCCTACGGATGTCCCTTGGGGCTACACCTTC	CASSPPTDVPWGYTF
few	-	TRBJ2-7	TRBV12-3/TRBV12-4	TGTGCCAGCAGTTTCACCGGGACATCCTACGAGCAGTACTTC	CASSFTGTSYEQYF
few	TRBD1	TRBJ2-7	TRBV7-3	TGTGCCACCGGACAGGGGGCCCACGAGCAGTACTTC	CATGQGAHEQYF
-	-	TRBJ2-1	TRBV5-5	TGTGCCAGCAGGCTGGGGCCGATGGGTGAGCAGTTCTTC	CASRLGPMGEQFF
few	-	TRBJ2-3	TRBV28	TGTGCCAGCAGTTTTCAGGGTTCCACAGATACGCAGTATTTT	CASSFQGSTDTQYF
few	TRBD1	TRBJ1-1	TRBV5-1	TGCGCCAGCAGCGCCGGACAGGGGGAGGGAACTGAAGCTTTCTTT	CASSAGQGEGTEAFF
-	TRBD1	TRBJ1-1	TRBV30	TGTGCCTGGGGACAGGGGAGGTTTACTGAAGCTTTCTTT	CAWGQGRFTEAFF
-	-	TRBJ2-2	TRBV2	TGTGCCAGCAGCGCTCGGACTCGGACTCCCGGGGAGCTGTTTTTT	CASSARTRTPGELFF
-	-	TRBJ2-6	TRBV19	TGTGCCAGTAGTATAGGGGCGATCTCTGGGGCCAACGTCCTGACTTTC	CASSIGAISGANVLTF
-	-	TRBJ1-1	TRBV18	TGTGCCAGCTCACCTTCCGAGCAAGTTGAAGCTTTCTTT	CASSPSEQVEAFF
few	-	TRBJ2-5	TRBV7-3	TGTGCCAGCGCGTCGGGAGTACGGAAGACCCAGTACTTC	CASASGVRKTQYF
-	-	TRBJ2-7	TRBV5-1	TGCGCCAGCAGCTTTGCTAGCTACGAGCAGTACTTC	CASSFASYEQYF
few	-	TRBJ2-5	TRBV6-2/TRBV6-3	TGTGCCAGCAGTTATTGGCAAGAGACCCAGTACTTC	CASSYWQETQYF
-	-	TRBJ1-5	TRBV27	TGTGCCAGCTCGATGACTGGCAATCAGCCCCAGCATTTT	CASSMTGNQPQHF